The T cell receptor (beta chain) described here comes from a study of T cells in Graves' hyperthyroidism and ophthalmopathy. Study conclusions and caveats: Median prediction lead before ophthalmopathy onset was around 7 months with the model.

V dropped 4 bases and J dropped 3; count of bases not matched to a gene: 3. This CDR3 region has 13 residues. Germline V gives CDR1 LNHDA, CDR2 SQIVND (reference sequence). About this clonotype: Its target is unknown.

TCR beta CDR3 regions were amplified from RNA. TCR CDR3 underwent first-round RT-PCR with the HTBI primer set. TCRdb itself ran the multiplex PCR reads through MiXCR, one entry per CDR3 protein. Among 600,000 or so distinct CDR3 sequences listed, around 14% were seen once. The rearrangement links TRBV19 to TRBJ2-7, with TRBD1 matching 7 bases. The sequenced sample consisted of blood. The clonotype was recovered from a woman aged 18 to 35 with Graves' ophthalmopathy. The CDR3 reads CASSTWDSYEQYF. CDR3 sequence (DNA): TGTGCCAGTAGTACATGGGACAGCTACGAGCAGTACTTC.